These 7 T cell receptor beta chains were sequenced from one sample in a study of T cell changes during pregnancy in multiple sclerosis. TCRdb keeps only in-frame clones here, not all; method: immunoSEQ multiplex PCR. The sample contains around 96,000 clones, approximately 92% of which appear only once. Here the sequenced sample was peripheral blood, taken in the first trimester of pregnancy. The receptors were gathered from a female donor with multiple sclerosis, enrolled in a pregnancy study.

The chain joins TRBV2 to TRBJ1-2; D uncertain. Germline assignment: CDR1 SNHLY and CDR2 FYNNEI. The CDR3 sequence is 15 residues long. Trimming left V 1 base short and J 4 bases short, with 13 bases between. The CDR3 here is CASSEVRGTPYGYTF. CDR3 DNA: TGTGCCAGCAGTGAAGTGAGAGGAACTCCCTATGGCTACACCTTC.

The rearrangement links TRBV10-1 to TRBJ2-4, with D possibly matching TRBD2 (6 bases). The CDR3 runs 13 residues. Germline V CDR1 and CDR2: WNHNN, SYGVQD (reference sequence). Trimming removed 8 bases from V and 1 base from J, with 9 bases in between. CDR3 protein: CASWAGAKNIQYF. The CDR3 bases are TGCGCCAGCTGGGCGGGGGCCAAAAACATTCAGTACTTC.

The chain employs TRBV6-1 and TRBJ2-7; D might be TRBD2 (5 bases). The CDR3 is 13 amino acids. Germline assignment: CDR1 MNHNS and CDR2 SASEGT. Between the trimmed V and J ends, which lost 2 bases and 3 bases, there was a span of 8 bases. CDR3 coding DNA: TGTGCCAGCAGTGAATTCGGGGACTACGAGCAGTACTTC. Residues: CASSEFGDYEQYF.

The V call is TRBV10-3, the J call TRBJ2-7; TRBD1 aligns across 9 bases. The length of the CDR3 is 14 residues. The germline V gene encodes CDR1 ENHRY and CDR2 SYGVKD. V shed 2 bases and J 6 bases; nucleotides not matched to a gene: 5. The CDR3 here is CAISEGTGWSEQYF. The CDR3 DNA sequence: TGTGCCATCAGTGAGGGGACAGGGTGGAGCGAGCAGTACTTC.

This sequence joins TRBV18 and TRBJ2-7; 7 bases line up with TRBD1. In germline, CDR1 is KGHSH, CDR2 LQKENI. Losses at the gene ends were 6 bases for V and 0 bases for J; bases not matched to a gene: 5. This CDR3 spans 14 amino acids. The CDR3 protein is CASSHRGPSYEQYF. In DNA, the CDR3 is TGTGCCAGCTCCCACAGGGGTCCCTCCTACGAGCAGTACTTC.

This chain uses TRBV5-6 with TRBJ1-5; TRBD1 aligns across 9 bases. Germline values: CDR1 SGHDT, CDR2 YYEEEE. The CDR3 contains 14 residues. With V trimmed by 2 bases and J by 4 bases, 1 base remained unmatched. The CDR3 DNA is TGTGCCAGCAGCTTAGGGACAGGGAATCAGCCCCAGCATTTT. Translation gives CASSLGTGNQPQHF.

This chain uses TRBV18 with TRBJ2-1; a possible D gene is TRBD1 (6 bases). The CDR3 length is 13 residues. Trimming cost V 4 bases and J 5 bases, with 9 bases left between them. Germline V lookup: CDR1 KGHSH, CDR2 LQKENI. CDR3 sequence (DNA): TGTGCCAGCTCACTGGGACAAGACAATGAGCAGTTCTTC. Translating gives CASSLGQDNEQFF.